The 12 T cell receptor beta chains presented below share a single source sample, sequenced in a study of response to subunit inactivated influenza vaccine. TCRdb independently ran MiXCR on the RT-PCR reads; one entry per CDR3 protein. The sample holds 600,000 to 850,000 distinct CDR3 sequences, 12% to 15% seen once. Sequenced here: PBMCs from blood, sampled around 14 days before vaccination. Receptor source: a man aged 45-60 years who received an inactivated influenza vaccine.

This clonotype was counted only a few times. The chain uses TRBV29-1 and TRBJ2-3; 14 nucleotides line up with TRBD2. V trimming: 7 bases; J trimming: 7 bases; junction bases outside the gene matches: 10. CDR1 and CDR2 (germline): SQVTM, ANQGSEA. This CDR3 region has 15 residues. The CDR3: CSAAGTSGSSHTQYF. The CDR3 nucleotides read TGCAGCGCCGCTGGGACTAGCGGGAGCTCCCATACGCAGTATTTT.

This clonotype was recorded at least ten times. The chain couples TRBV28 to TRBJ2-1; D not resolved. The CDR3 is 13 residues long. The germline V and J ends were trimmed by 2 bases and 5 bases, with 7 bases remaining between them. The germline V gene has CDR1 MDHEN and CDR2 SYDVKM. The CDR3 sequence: CASSLSSDNEQFF. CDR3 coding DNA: TGTGCCAGCAGTTTAAGTAGTGACAATGAGCAGTTCTTC.

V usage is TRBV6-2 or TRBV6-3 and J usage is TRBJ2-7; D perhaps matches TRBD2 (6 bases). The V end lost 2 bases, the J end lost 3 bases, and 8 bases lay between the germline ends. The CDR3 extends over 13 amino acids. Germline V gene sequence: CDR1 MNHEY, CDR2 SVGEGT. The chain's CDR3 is CASSYGGVYEQYF. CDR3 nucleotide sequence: TGTGCCAGCAGTTACGGCGGGGTCTACGAGCAGTACTTC.

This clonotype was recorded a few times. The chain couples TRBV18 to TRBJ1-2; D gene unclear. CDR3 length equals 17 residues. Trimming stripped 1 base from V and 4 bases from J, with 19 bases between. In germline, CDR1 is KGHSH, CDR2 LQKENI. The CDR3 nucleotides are TGTGCCAGCTCACCACAGATGAGGAACCCCGAGCGCTATGGCTACACCTTC. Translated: CASSPQMRNPERYGYTF.

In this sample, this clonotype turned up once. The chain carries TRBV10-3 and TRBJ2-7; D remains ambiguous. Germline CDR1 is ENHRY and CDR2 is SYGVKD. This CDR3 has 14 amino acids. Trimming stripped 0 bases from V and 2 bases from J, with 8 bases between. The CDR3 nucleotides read TGTGCCATCAGTGAGTCCCCGCAGACCTACGAGCAGTACTTC. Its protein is CAISESPQTYEQYF.

For the CDR3, the DNA is TGTGCCAGCAGCCGACGACTAGCGGGAGCTGGCACAGATACGCAGTATTTT. Encoded protein: CASSRRLAGAGTDTQYF. The chain carries TRBV7-2 and TRBJ2-3; TRBD2 matches at 12 bases. The CDR3 length is 17 residues. Germline CDR1 and CDR2: SGHTA and FQGNSA. Trimming cost V 5 bases and J 1 base; bases outside gene matches: 7. Combining the CDR3 with reference TRBV7-2 and TRBJ2-3 gives the whole variable domain GAGVSQSPSNKVTEKGKDVELRCDPISGHTALYWYRQSLGQGLEFLIYFQGNSAPDKSGLPSDRFSAERTGGSVSTLTIQRTQQEDSAVYLCASSRRLAGAGTDTQYFGPGTRLTVL.

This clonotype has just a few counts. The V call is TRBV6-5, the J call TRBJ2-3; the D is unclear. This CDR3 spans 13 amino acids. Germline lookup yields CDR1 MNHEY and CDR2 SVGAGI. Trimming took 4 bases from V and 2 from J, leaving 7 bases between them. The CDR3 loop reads CASSFSDTDTQYF. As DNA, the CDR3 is TGTGCCAGCAGTTTCAGTGACACAGATACGCAGTATTTT.

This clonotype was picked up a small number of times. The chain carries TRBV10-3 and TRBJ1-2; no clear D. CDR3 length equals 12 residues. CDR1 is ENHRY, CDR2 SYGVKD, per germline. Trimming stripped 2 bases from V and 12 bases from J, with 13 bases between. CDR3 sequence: CAISEGEARHTF. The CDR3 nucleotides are TGTGCCATCAGTGAGGGTGAGGCGAGACACACCTTC.

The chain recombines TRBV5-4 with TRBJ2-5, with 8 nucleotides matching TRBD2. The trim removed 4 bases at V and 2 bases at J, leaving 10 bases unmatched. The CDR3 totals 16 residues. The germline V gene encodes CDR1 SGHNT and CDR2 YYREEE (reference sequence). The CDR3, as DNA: TGTGCCAGCAGCCGTGCAGCGGGGGCAGGACAAGAGACCCAGTACTTC. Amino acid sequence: CASSRAAGAGQETQYF.

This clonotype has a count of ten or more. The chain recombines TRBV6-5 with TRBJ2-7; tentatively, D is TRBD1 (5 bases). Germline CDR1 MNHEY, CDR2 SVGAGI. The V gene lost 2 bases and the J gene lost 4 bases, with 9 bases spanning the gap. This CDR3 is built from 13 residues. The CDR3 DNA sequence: TGTGCCAGCAGTTACCAGACAGCGTACGAGCAGTACTTC. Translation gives CASSYQTAYEQYF.

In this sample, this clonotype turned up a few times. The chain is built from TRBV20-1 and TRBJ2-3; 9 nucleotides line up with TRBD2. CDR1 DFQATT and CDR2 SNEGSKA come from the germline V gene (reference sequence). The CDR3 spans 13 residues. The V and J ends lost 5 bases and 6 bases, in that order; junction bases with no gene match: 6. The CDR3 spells CSAGGLAGDTQYF. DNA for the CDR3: TGCAGTGCTGGGGGACTAGCTGGCGATACGCAGTATTTT.

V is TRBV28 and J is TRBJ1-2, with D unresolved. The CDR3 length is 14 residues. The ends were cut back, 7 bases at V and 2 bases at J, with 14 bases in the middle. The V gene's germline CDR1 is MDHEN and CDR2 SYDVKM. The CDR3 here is CASISSIENYGYTF. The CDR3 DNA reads TGTGCCAGCATTTCCAGCATAGAGAACTATGGCTACACCTTC.